This T cell receptor (beta chain) was sequenced for a study of cytomegalovirus exposure and HLA in healthy donors. Study-wide context: The same platform used for the approximately 700 first-cohort repertoires was also used for the 130 or so validation repertoires, as a later analysis reported.

As for this clone: As yet, its antigen is unknown.

Generated by immunoSEQ multiplex PCR, the TCRdb table keeps only in-frame clones and is missing some. In the table there are 150,000 to 200,000 clones, roughly 96% of which are singletons. Study findings and constraints: Rare TCR sequences predominated, though certain public TCRs were found in many donors. In the 120 validation repertoires, approximately 94% of cluster scores exceeded 0, per a later analysis. Three CMV-associated chains proved CMV antigen-specific in vitro.

Trimming took off 6 bases at V and 8 bases at J, with 19 bases between the two ends. The CDR3 has 13 amino acids. The germline CDR1 and CDR2 sequences are SQVTM and ANQGSEA. The sequence came from a woman aged 18 to 35 in good health and CMV-seronegative. Sequenced: PBMCs. The rearrangement joins TRBV29-1 to TRBJ1-2, with D perhaps TRBD1 (5 bases). CDR3 loop: CSVDKTGVWGYTF. The CDR3 nucleotides read TGCAGCGTCGATAAAACAGGCGTCTGGGGCTACACCTTC.